The entry that follows covers one TCR beta chain sequence. The antigen remains unidentified. The sample belongs to a study of Graves' ophthalmopathy and Graves' hyperthyroidism. General study findings and limits: Discrimination between ophthalmopathy and stable hyperthyroidism by a 13-signature model showed about 85% sensitivity and about 81% specificity.

Germline lookup yields CDR1 LNHDA and CDR2 SQIVND (reference sequence). CDR3 size: 14 residues. With 6 bases removed from V and 0 bases from J, the gap between germline ends came to 12 bases. As the template, RNA transcripts were used to amplify TCR beta CDR3 regions. First-round RT-PCR used HTBI primers; second-round multiplex PCR followed. TCRdb called the multiplex PCR reads again in MiXCR, with one record for every CDR3 protein. The sample has about 400,000 distinct CDR3 sequences; 15% are singletons. Researchers turned away patients with other autoimmune diseases, uncontrolled infections, pregnancy or lactation.

The origin of this receptor is a woman under 30 with stable Graves' hyperthyroidism. The material sequenced was peripheral blood. This chain joins TRBV19 and TRBJ2-7; no clear D gene. The DNA of the CDR3 is TGTGCCAGTAGCGTGGTTGTGGGCTCCTACGAGCAGTACTTC. Its translation: CASSVVVGSYEQYF.